This T cell receptor (beta chain) was sequenced in a study of shared clonotypes between healthy human individuals. Study information: Plates per donor: three CD4 naive, three CD4 memory, two CD8 naive, one CD8 memory. Notes on the study in general: In contrast to clonotypes shared by all four donors, non-shared clonotypes had lower generation probabilities. Of the naive CD4 clonotypes, roughly 5.5% were shared across a handful of donors.

Data came from immunoSEQ multiplex PCR; TCRdb stores just in-frame clones and leaves some out. The table includes some 1 million clones, around 74% detected once. Germline V gene data show CDR1 as KGHSH and CDR2 as LQKENI. The CDR3 is made up of 12 amino acids, end residues included. Concerning this clone: Its antigen is unknown. The CDR3 does not end in the conserved phenylalanine or tryptophan, so this is likely a read error. It is unclear where the CDR3 begins or ends on the DNA, so no DNA is shown, and the CDR3 is as TCRdb lists it.

The chain has TRBV18 and TRBJ2-3; the table gives TRBD1 as D, unverified against the DNA. The source of this sequence is a man between 18 and 29 years old in good health. Input material: memory CD4+ T cells sorted from blood. Described subset: CD45RA-negative fraction. The chain's CDR3 is CASSDPGQDVVL.